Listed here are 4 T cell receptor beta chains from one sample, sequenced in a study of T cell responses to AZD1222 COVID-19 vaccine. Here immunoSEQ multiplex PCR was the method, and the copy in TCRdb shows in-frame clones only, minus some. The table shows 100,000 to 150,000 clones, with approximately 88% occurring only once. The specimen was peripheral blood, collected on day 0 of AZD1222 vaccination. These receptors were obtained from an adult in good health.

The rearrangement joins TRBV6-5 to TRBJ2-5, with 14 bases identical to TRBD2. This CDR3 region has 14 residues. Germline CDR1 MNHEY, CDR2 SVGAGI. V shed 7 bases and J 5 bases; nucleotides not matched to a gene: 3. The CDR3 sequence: CASKTSGGVETQYF. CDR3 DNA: TGTGCCAGCAAGACTAGCGGGGGGGTCGAGACCCAGTACTTC.

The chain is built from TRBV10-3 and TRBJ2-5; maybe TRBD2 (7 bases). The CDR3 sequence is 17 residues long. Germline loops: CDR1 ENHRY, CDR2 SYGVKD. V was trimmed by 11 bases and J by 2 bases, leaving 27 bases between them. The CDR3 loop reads CAVARSNRGALQETQYF. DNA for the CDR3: TGTGCCGTCGCCCGATCCAATCGGGGGGCACTACAAGAGACCCAGTACTTC.

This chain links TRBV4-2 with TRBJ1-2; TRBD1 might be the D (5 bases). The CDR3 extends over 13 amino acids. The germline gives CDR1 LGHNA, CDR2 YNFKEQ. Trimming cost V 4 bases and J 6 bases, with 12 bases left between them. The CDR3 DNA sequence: TGTGCCAGCAGCCCTTCTTCGGGGCATGGCTACACCTTC. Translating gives CASSPSSGHGYTF.

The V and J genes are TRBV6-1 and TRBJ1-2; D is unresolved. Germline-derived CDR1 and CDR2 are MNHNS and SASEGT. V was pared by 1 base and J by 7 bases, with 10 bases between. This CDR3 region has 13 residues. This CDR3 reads CASSEGRSLGYTF. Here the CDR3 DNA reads TGTGCCAGCAGTGAAGGACGGAGCCTTGGCTACACCTTC.